The 21 T cell receptor beta chains in this list originate from one sample, sequenced in a study of T cell changes during pregnancy in multiple sclerosis. The method was immunoSEQ multiplex PCR; TCRdb's version includes in-frame clones alone and lacks a portion of them. The sample shows approximately 63,000 clones, about nine tenths of them seen only once. The sequencing used peripheral blood, collected in the third trimester of pregnancy. These receptor sequences come from a female donor in good health, enrolled as a control in a pregnancy study.

As DNA, the CDR3 is TGTGCCAGCAGCTTCCGGGCCTCGGGAGGCTCTGGGGCCAACGTCCTGACTTTC. Translating it yields CASSFRASGGSGANVLTF. The chain couples TRBV5-6 to TRBJ2-6; 7 positions agree with TRBD2. Trimming took 2 bases from V and 0 from J; bases not matched to a gene: 8. Germline-derived CDR1 and CDR2 are SGHDT and YYEEEE. There are 18 residues in the CDR3.

J is TRBJ2-7 and V is TRBV6-6, with D maybe TRBD2 (5 bases). V gave up 11 bases and J gave up 2 bases, with 13 bases separating them. This CDR3 has 12 amino acids. The V gene's germline CDR1 is MNHNY and CDR2 SVGAGI (reference sequence). The CDR3 DNA sequence: TGTGCCTGCGGGCTTGGCCCCTACGAGCAGTACTTC. The encoded protein is CACGLGPYEQYF.

This sequence joins TRBV7-2 and TRBJ2-2, with 11 nucleotides matching TRBD2. The trim removed 4 bases at V and 4 bases at J, leaving 5 bases unmatched. Germline CDR1 and CDR2: SGHTA and FQGNSA. CDR3 length: 16 amino acids. CDR3 DNA sequence: TGTGCCAGCAGCTCAGAGGGGACTAGCGGCACCGGGGAGCTGTTTTTT. This translates into CASSSEGTSGTGELFF. The full variable domain, in which reference TRBV7-2 and TRBJ2-2 provide the parts outside the CDR3, is GAGVSQSPSNKVTEKGKDVELRCDPISGHTALYWYRQSLGQGLEFLIYFQGNSAPDKSGLPSDRFSAERTGGSVSTLTIQRTQQEDSAVYLCASSSEGTSGTGELFFGEGSRLTVL.

The J gene is TRBJ2-7, the V gene TRBV5-8; 11 nucleotides line up with TRBD2. The V gene end was trimmed by 0 bases and the J gene end by 5 bases; junction bases not matched to a gene: 13. The germline V gene encodes CDR1 SGHTS and CDR2 YDEGEE. CDR3 size: 18 residues. Here the CDR3 reads CASSLVPSGRLRIHEQYF. The CDR3 bases are TGTGCCAGCAGCTTGGTTCCTAGCGGGAGGCTCCGCATCCACGAGCAGTACTTC.

The chain links TRBV30 to TRBJ1-4, with 7 bases lining up with TRBD1. J was trimmed by 8 bases and V by 2 bases; bases with no gene match: 5. In germline, CDR1 is GTSNPN, CDR2 SVGIG (reference sequence). The CDR3 extends over 13 amino acids. CDR3 sequence: CAWSKRQGEKLFF. Here the CDR3 DNA reads TGTGCCTGGAGTAAGCGACAGGGCGAAAAACTGTTTTTT.

V usage is TRBV5-1 and J usage is TRBJ2-2; 7 nucleotides line up with TRBD1. Trimming removed 4 bases from V and 3 bases from J; junction bases left unmatched: 9. Per the germline V gene, CDR1 is SGHRS and CDR2 is YFSETQ. This CDR3 is built from 16 residues. In nucleotides, the CDR3 is TGCGCCAGCAGCCCGTTGACAGGGATGGACACCGGGGAGCTGTTTTTT. This codes for CASSPLTGMDTGELFF.

The genes are TRBV21-1 and TRBJ2-5; the DNA was not used to check the table's D call, TRBD2. TRBV21-1 represents a pseudogene. This CDR3 region has 13 residues. The CDR3 region has the DNA TGTGCCAGCAGCAGACGGCGGGGAGAGACCCAGTACTTC. Amino acid sequence: CASSRRRGETQYF.

CDR3 DNA sequence: TGTGCCAGCAGCCCTCAGACAGGGGGCGGTCTCACCGGGGAGCTGTTTTTT. Its translation is CASSPQTGGGLTGELFF. The chain has TRBV7-8 and TRBJ2-2; TRBD1 matches 10 bases. J was trimmed by 4 bases and V by 5 bases; bases with no gene match: 10. This CDR3 contains 17 residues. Germline V gene lookup returns CDR1 SGHVS and CDR2 FQNEAQ.

The rearrangement uses TRBV6-6 and TRBJ2-7; TRBD2 matches at 7 bases. The CDR3 sequence is 15 residues long. CDR1 and CDR2 from the germline V gene are MNHNY and SVGAGI (reference sequence). The V and J ends lost 6 bases and 5 bases, in that order; junction bases with no gene match: 13. Here the CDR3 reads CASRPGDGRGDEQYF. CDR3 in DNA: TGTGCCAGCAGACCCGGGGATGGTCGGGGGGACGAGCAGTACTTC.

The rearrangement links TRBV29-1 to TRBJ2-7; TRBD2 matches at 12 bases. The CDR3 has 15 residues. CDR1 is SQVTM and CDR2 is ANQGSEA in the germline V gene. Losses at the gene ends were 0 bases for V and 4 bases for J; bases not matched to a gene: 4. The CDR3 reads CSVEDPLAGGYEQYF. CDR3 sequence (DNA): TGCAGCGTTGAAGATCCCCTAGCGGGGGGGTACGAGCAGTACTTC.

This chain joins TRBV7-9 and TRBJ2-7; 8 positions match TRBD1. Trimming at V came to 4 bases and at J to 1 base, leaving 9 bases not matched to a gene. Per the germline V gene, CDR1 is SEHNR and CDR2 is FQNEAQ (reference sequence). The CDR3 consists of 16 residues. CDR3 amino acids: CASSSRRTGHSYEQYF. The DNA for the CDR3 is TGTGCCAGCAGCTCCCGCAGGACAGGGCATTCCTACGAGCAGTACTTC.

V usage is TRBV7-9 and J usage is TRBJ2-5, with a tentative D call TRBD1 (5 bases). The CDR3 sequence is 13 residues long. Between the trimmed V and J ends, which lost 8 bases and 0 bases, there was a span of 10 bases. Germline lookup yields CDR1 SEHNR and CDR2 FQNEAQ (reference sequence). This chain's CDR3 is CASLPGNQETQYF. The CDR3 coding sequence is TGTGCCAGCCTCCCAGGGAACCAAGAGACCCAGTACTTC.

The chain combines TRBV7-9 with TRBJ1-3; TRBD1 agrees at 7 bases. The germline gives CDR1 SEHNR, CDR2 FQNEAQ (reference sequence). V trimming: 1 base; J trimming: 1 base; junction bases outside the gene matches: 4. CDR3 length equals 16 residues. The CDR3 here is CASSLVQGRSGNTIYF. CDR3 DNA sequence: TGTGCCAGCAGCTTAGTACAGGGGCGGTCTGGAAACACCATATATTTT.

V gene TRBV28 combines with J gene TRBJ1-5; TRBD1 might be the D (6 bases). Trimming shortened V by 0 bases and J by 0 bases, and 15 bases separated the two germline ends. This CDR3 is 18 amino acids long. Germline CDR1 and CDR2: MDHEN and SYDVKM. CDR3 sequence (DNA): TGTGCCAGCAGTTTATGGGCAGGGGCCGCCTATAGCAATCAGCCCCAGCATTTT. This sequence encodes CASSLWAGAAYSNQPQHF.

This clone is a singleton in its sample. The V call is TRBV7-9, the J call TRBJ2-1; possible D gene TRBD2, 7 bases. This CDR3 contains 13 residues. V was trimmed by 4 bases and J by 9 bases, leaving 13 bases between them. Germline CDR1 is SEHNR and CDR2 is FQNEAQ (reference sequence). CDR3: CASSSKGGVEQFF. CDR3 coding DNA: TGTGCCAGCAGCTCCAAGGGGGGGGTTGAGCAGTTCTTC.

The chain uses TRBV20-1 and TRBJ2-1; D is undetermined. Trimming left V 5 bases short and J 8 bases short, with 10 bases between. CDR1 is DFQATT, CDR2 SNEGSKA, per germline (reference sequence). CDR3 size: 11 residues. In DNA form, the CDR3 reads TGCAGTGCTGCTAGTAGGTATGAGCAGTTCTTC. Translated: CSAASRYEQFF.

The chain employs TRBV29-1 and TRBJ1-2; 10 bases agree with TRBD1. The CDR3 is 12 residues long. The germline gives CDR1 SQVTM, CDR2 ANQGSEA. V dropped 7 bases and J dropped 6; count of bases not matched to a gene: 5. The CDR3 region is CSAAGTGDGYTF. The CDR3 DNA reads as TGCAGCGCTGCAGGGACAGGGGATGGCTACACCTTC.

The chain combines TRBV6-4 with TRBJ2-7; perhaps TRBD2 as D (6 bases). CDR1 is MRHNA, CDR2 SNTAGT, per germline. Trimming removed 0 bases from V and 3 bases from J, with 30 bases in between. CDR3 length: 21 residues. The CDR3 sequence: CASSDSTTPNSAWKDYYEQYF. The DNA of the CDR3 is TGTGCCAGCAGTGACTCGACCACCCCCAATTCTGCCTGGAAGGACTACTACGAGCAGTACTTC.

The chain recombines TRBV6-5 with TRBJ2-5; D unclear. The germline CDR1 and CDR2 sequences are MNHEY and SVGAGI. V lost 8 bases, J lost 1 base, and 8 bases lay in between. This CDR3 contains 12 residues. Here the CDR3 DNA reads TGTGCCAGCGGAGCTGGCCAAGAGACCCAGTACTTC. Its translation: CASGAGQETQYF.

This sequence joins TRBV15 and TRBJ2-2, with a possible D match to TRBD1 (5 bases). Trimming took 3 bases from V and 0 from J, leaving 8 bases between them. In germline, CDR1 is LNHNV, CDR2 YYDKDF (reference sequence). This CDR3 comprises 15 residues. The CDR3 bases are TGTGCCACCAGCAGCAGGGATGCGAACACCGGGGAGCTGTTTTTT. Its translation: CATSSRDANTGELFF. The full variable domain, completed using reference TRBV15 and TRBJ2-2, is DAMVIQNPRYQVTQFGKPVTLSCSQTLNHNVMYWYQQKSSQAPKLLFHYYDKDFNNEADTPDNFQSRRPNTSFCFLDIRSPGLGDTAMYLCATSSRDANTGELFFGEGSRLTVL.

The chain has TRBV5-4 and TRBJ2-1; TRBD2 matches 14 bases. The CDR3 has 15 residues. Unmatched junction bases numbered 5, after V lost 4 bases and J lost 8 bases. Germline-derived CDR1 and CDR2 are SGHNT and YYREEE (reference sequence). CDR3: CASSRETSGGDEQFF. The CDR3 DNA follows: TGTGCCAGCAGCCGAGAGACTAGCGGGGGGGATGAGCAGTTCTTC.